The entry below gives a single T cell receptor (beta chain) sequence along with its context. There is no known antigen for this receptor. The junction departs from germline at one end; a sequencing error may be responsible. The data were taken from a study of T cell responses to AZD1222 COVID-19 vaccine (dated by TCRdb to about 2021). Study-wide context: AZD1222 recipients whose second dose came at about 4 weeks and those whose second dose came at about 12 weeks were combined into one group, since spike-specific TCR depth and breadth did not differ between the two schedules. TCR sequencing covered approximately 230 trial participants: 200 to 210 given two doses of AZD1222 and 26 given two doses of MenACWY control vaccine. Trial participants were enrolled by age into 18-55, 56-69 and 70-plus year subgroups, with about 150, 27 and 61 TCR-sequenced participants respectively. What the study reported, not specific to this receptor: Only a handful of AZD1222 recipients were SARS-CoV-2 seropositive at baseline, limiting conclusions about previously exposed vaccinees. CD4 TCRs associated with the vaccine covered the entire spike protein, and the dominant responses were in regions 160-218 and 743-854. No day 14 peak-response samples were available, so repertoires were characterized only after the peak T cell response. The 56-69-year group was small, and its depth increase did not reach significance, likely because of low power. Reportedly, almost half of the unique spike-specific TCRs recognized epitopes lying outside the regions that are mutated in the B.1.351 and B.1.1.7 variants. Participants were mostly white British, with more females than males. The authors suggested clonal diversity may have been underestimated. Spike-specific TCR breadth and depth rose significantly after two AZD1222 doses compared with day 0 and with MenACWY recipients.

The time point label of this sample denotes: baseline before first vaccination. Samples from vaccinated people were obtained from the UK trials COV001 and COV002, which included a single-blind randomized controlled phase 2/3 trial of AZD1222 (ChAdOx1 nCoV-19) in healthy adults. For TCRbeta chain sequencing, PBMC samples were collected from trial participants at day 0 and at day 28 after the second dose. The CDR3 regions of human TCRbeta chains were analyzed by immunosequencing. In the source study's methods: TCRs in the repertoires were matched against a reference library of SARS-CoV-2-specific TCRs that had been generated with the MIRA antigen-specificity platform. Breadth was defined as the fraction of unique TCRs that were SARS-CoV-2-associated. Depth was defined as the fraction of total T cells that were SARS-CoV-2-associated. Each spike-specific TCR was assigned to its reactive spike region and to a CD4 or CD8 class using the MIRA data. Log10-transformed breadth and depth values were compared by one-way ANOVA with Sidak's multiple comparisons tests. TCRdb provides this immuneACCESS table in a form limited to in-frame rearrangements. Some clones are lacking; in checked studies, under half of them reflect an unresolved V gene, and why the rest are absent is not known. The V and J calls and clone size come from that table; D and trimming were worked out from the DNA. The table for this sample lists around 250,000 clones; over 90% of them were counted only once. Of the sample, 0.55% is held by the ten largest clones.

From its cysteine to its phenylalanine, the CDR3 spans 15 amino acids. Kept here is only the CDR3 DNA, which spans 45 bases and is read in frame from base 1. The germline V gene encodes CDR1 SGHTA and CDR2 FQGTGA. The source of this sequence is an adult in good health. This specimen consisted of peripheral blood, obtained on day 0 of AZD1222 vaccination. The receptor chain draws on TRBV7-3 and TRBJ2-1, and TRBD2 aligns with 12 junction nucleotides. The DNA reads TGTGCCAGCAGCTCGACTAGCGGGAGTTACAACGAGCAGTTCTTC. This is translated as CASSSTSGSYNEQFF.